Shown below are 30 T cell receptor beta chains from a single sample sequenced in a study of shared clonotypes between healthy human individuals. Libraries were prepared by immunoSEQ multiplex PCR; TCRdb keeps only in-frame clonotypes and omits some of them. This table holds some 2,000,000 clones, roughly 96% found once. The sequenced sample consisted of naive CD4+ T cells sorted from blood. Subset reported: CD45RA+ positively selected. The receptor source for this set is a man between 18 and 35 years old in good health.

The chain joins TRBV6-5 to TRBJ2-1; possibly TRBD2 for D (6 bases). The CDR3 contains 16 residues. Trimming took off 2 bases at V and 4 bases at J, with 15 bases between the two ends. Germline V CDR1 and CDR2: MNHEY, SVGAGI. The CDR3 loop reads CASSYPQVGGYNEQFF. CDR3 in DNA: TGTGCCAGCAGTTACCCCCAGGTGGGAGGATACAATGAGCAGTTCTTC.

The genes are TRBV28 and TRBJ1-6; D not resolved. This CDR3 has 15 residues. With 5 bases removed from V and 0 bases from J, the gap between germline ends came to 8 bases. Looked up from germline, CDR1 is MDHEN and CDR2 is SYDVKM. In DNA form, the CDR3 reads TGTGCCAGCAGTACACCGGGCTCCTATAATTCACCCCTCCACTTT. It yields the protein CASSTPGSYNSPLHF.

On this clone itself: Other DNA sequences from this sample encode an identical CDR3 as well. The V and J genes are TRBV5-1 and TRBJ2-7, with D maybe TRBD2 (6 bases). The CDR3 is 15 residues long. CDR1 and CDR2 from the germline V gene are SGHRS and YFSETQ. V dropped 2 bases and J dropped 0 bases, with 12 bases sitting between them. The CDR3 loop is CASSFVAASSYEQYF. CDR3 nucleotides: TGCGCCAGCAGCTTCGTAGCGGCGAGCTCCTACGAGCAGTACTTC.

V gene TRBV10-3 combines with J gene TRBJ2-2; D is tentatively TRBD1 or TRBD2 (5 bases each). Trimming shortened V by 6 bases and J by 2 bases, and 7 bases separated the two germline ends. This CDR3 spans 13 amino acids. Germline V gives CDR1 ENHRY, CDR2 SYGVKD. This chain's CDR3 is CAISRDNTGELFF. The CDR3 bases are TGTGCCATCAGCCGGGACAACACCGGGGAGCTGTTTTTT.

The rearrangement joins TRBV6-1 to TRBJ2-5, with TRBD2 identical over 12 bases. V trimming: 6 bases; J trimming: 2 bases; junction bases outside the gene matches: 4. This CDR3 is built from 15 residues. Germline-derived CDR1 and CDR2 are MNHNS and SASEGT. This chain's CDR3 is CASSLGLAGQETQYF. As DNA, the CDR3 is TGTGCCAGCAGCCTGGGACTAGCGGGTCAAGAGACCCAGTACTTC.

This sequence joins TRBV6-5 and TRBJ1-1; D unclear. This CDR3 contains 15 residues. Trimming shortened V by 3 bases and J by 0 bases, and 11 bases separated the two germline ends. Germline V gene lookup returns CDR1 MNHEY and CDR2 SVGAGI. For the CDR3, the DNA is TGTGCCAGCAGTTATATTGCGGGAATGAACACTGAAGCTTTCTTT. This codes for CASSYIAGMNTEAFF.

CDR3 sequence (DNA): TGTGCCAGCAGCTTACGACAGGGAACGCCCCAGCATTTT. Translating gives CASSLRQGTPQHF. The rearrangement links TRBV7-2 to TRBJ1-5, with 7 positions matching TRBD1. From germline, CDR1 is SGHTA and CDR2 FQGNSA. J lost 9 bases, V lost 2 bases, and 4 bases had no gene match. The CDR3 totals 13 residues.

CDR3: CSVVTEIYEQYF. CDR3 nucleotide sequence: TGCAGCGTTGTCACAGAGATCTACGAGCAGTACTTC. The chain has TRBV29-1 and TRBJ2-7; D call uncertain. Germline assignment: CDR1 SQVTM and CDR2 ANQGSEA. V was shortened by 4 bases and J by 3 bases, with 10 bases between the two germline ends. CDR3 length: 12 amino acids.

J is TRBJ1-6 and V is TRBV6-5; D remains ambiguous. Germline V gene data show CDR1 as MNHEY and CDR2 as SVGAGI. Trimming cost V 7 bases and J 10 bases, with 17 bases left between them. CDR3 length: 14 residues. CDR3 in amino acids: CASTAAVLVSPLHF. DNA of the CDR3: TGTGCCAGCACGGCAGCGGTTCTGGTATCACCCCTCCACTTT.

This clone was picked up one time. The chain combines TRBV2 with TRBJ2-1; D is uncertain. The CDR3 spans 16 residues. The V end was cut by 0 bases, the J end by 5 bases, with 14 bases between. Germline-derived CDR1 and CDR2 are SNHLY and FYNNEI. The CDR3 is CASSEAMVAWDNEQFF. The CDR3 bases are TGTGCCAGCAGTGAAGCGATGGTGGCGTGGGACAATGAGCAGTTCTTC.

The chain is built from TRBV4-1 and TRBJ2-1; D remains ambiguous. This CDR3 has 19 residues. The germline V gene has CDR1 MGHRA and CDR2 YSYEKL. Trimming shortened V by 0 bases and J by 0 bases, and 18 bases separated the two germline ends. The chain's CDR3 is CASSQDTTAYQSSYNEQFF. The CDR3 DNA reads as TGCGCCAGCAGCCAAGATACTACAGCATACCAGAGCTCCTACAATGAGCAGTTCTTC.

V usage is TRBV11-2 and J usage is TRBJ2-1; 8 nucleotides line up with TRBD2. The V and J ends lost 2 bases and 5 bases, in that order; junction bases with no gene match: 11. The CDR3 contains 17 residues. The germline V gene has CDR1 SGHAT and CDR2 FQNNGV. This CDR3 is CASSLRPREGRNNEQFF. The CDR3 DNA follows: TGTGCCAGCAGCTTACGACCCCGGGAGGGTAGGAACAATGAGCAGTTCTTC.

Of note for this clone: A clone one base away is much larger, so this may be a read error. At the DNA level, this CDR3 is encoded by other sequences in the same sample as well. Here the CDR3 reads CASSLGQTNTEAFF. DNA of the CDR3: TGTGCCAGCAGCCTGGGACAGACGAACACTGAAGCTTTCTTT. J is TRBJ1-1 and V is TRBV7-8; 7 bases are a match to TRBD1. V lost 5 bases to trimming and J lost 1 base; unmatched junction nucleotides: 4. The CDR3 sequence is 14 residues long. Germline assignment: CDR1 SGHVS and CDR2 FQNEAQ.

This clone was seen just once. This chain links TRBV6-1 with TRBJ2-7; the D gene could be TRBD1 or TRBD2 (5 bases each). The V gene's germline CDR1 is MNHNS and CDR2 SASEGT. CDR3 size: 14 residues. Trimming removed 5 bases at V and 0 bases at J, with 11 bases between. For the CDR3, the DNA is TGTGCCAGCAGTTGGATGGGGGACTCCTACGAGCAGTACTTC. Amino acid sequence: CASSWMGDSYEQYF.

This clone was seen only once. This chain joins TRBV28 and TRBJ1-1, with TRBD1 matching 9 bases. This CDR3 region has 15 residues. Unmatched junction bases numbered 13, after V lost 10 bases and J lost 4 bases. In germline, CDR1 is MDHEN, CDR2 SYDVKM. DNA of the CDR3: TGTGCCATCAGCCATCCGGGACAGGGAGGCACTGAAGCTTTCTTT. This encodes CAISHPGQGGTEAFF.

The rearrangement joins TRBV6-1 to TRBJ1-2; 7 nucleotides match TRBD1. Trimming cost V 3 bases and J 1 base; bases outside gene matches: 8. Germline V CDR1 and CDR2: MNHNS, SASEGT. The CDR3 has 16 residues. The CDR3 region has the DNA TGTGCCAGCAGTGAGGGTAGACAGGGAAGTAACTATGGCTACACCTTC. Its protein product is CASSEGRQGSNYGYTF.

About this clone: One junction end disagrees with the germline gene, perhaps due to a read error. The chain is built from TRBV2 and TRBJ1-1; 10 nucleotides line up with TRBD1. Germline V CDR1 and CDR2: SNHLY, FYNNEI. The CDR3 spans 15 residues. The CDR3 region is CASTELGQGVSEAFF. CDR3 coding DNA: TGTGCCAGCACTGAACTAGGACAGGGGGTCTCTGAAGCTTTCTTT.

This chain connects TRBV5-1 to TRBJ1-6, with 7 bases matching TRBD1. The CDR3 has 15 amino acids. The V and J ends lost 3 bases and 7 bases, in that order; junction bases with no gene match: 7. Germline V gene data show CDR1 as SGHRS and CDR2 as YFSETQ. As DNA, the CDR3 is TGCGCCAGCAGCTCCGGACAGGAGCAAAATTCACCCCTCCACTTT. Amino acid sequence: CASSSGQEQNSPLHF.

V is TRBV18 and J is TRBJ2-3; D is uncertain. V lost 0 bases, J lost 4 bases, and 5 bases lay in between. Germline V lookup: CDR1 KGHSH, CDR2 LQKENI. The CDR3 totals 13 residues. The CDR3 loop is CASSPPPADTQYF. In DNA form, the CDR3 reads TGTGCCAGCTCACCACCCCCTGCAGATACGCAGTATTTT.

The chain couples TRBV18 to TRBJ1-1, with a tentative D call TRBD1 (6 bases). Per the germline V gene, CDR1 is KGHSH and CDR2 is LQKENI. V shed 3 bases and J shed 0 bases, with 17 bases lying between them. The CDR3 runs to 17 residues. CDR3 amino acids: CASSPPRTVRLNTEAFF. Here the CDR3 DNA reads TGTGCCAGCTCACCGCCGCGGACAGTAAGACTGAACACTGAAGCTTTCTTT.

V usage is TRBV5-6 and J usage is TRBJ1-1; D is unresolved. V lost 2 bases and J 4 bases, leaving 15 bases between the germline ends. CDR3 length: 15 amino acids. The V gene's germline CDR1 is SGHDT and CDR2 YYEEEE. The CDR3 DNA sequence: TGTGCCAGCAGCTTAGACTCGAGAAGGTTCACTGAAGCTTTCTTT. Amino acids: CASSLDSRRFTEAFF.

Turning to this clone: Other DNA variants within this sample encode the same CDR3. The V and J genes are TRBV5-4 and TRBJ1-2; no definite D call. Between the trimmed V and J ends, which lost 0 bases and 2 bases, there was a span of 2 bases. The CDR3 sequence is 12 residues long. From germline, CDR1 is SGHNT and CDR2 YYREEE (reference sequence). The CDR3 DNA sequence: TGTGCCAGCAGCTTGGTAAACTATGGCTACACCTTC. Translated: CASSLVNYGYTF.

CDR3 amino acids: CASSLETTPGTGELFF. CDR3 sequence (DNA): TGCGCCAGCAGCTTGGAGACAACACCGGGCACCGGGGAGCTGTTTTTT. This chain uses TRBV5-1 with TRBJ2-2; D not certain. Germline V gene lookup returns CDR1 SGHRS and CDR2 YFSETQ. The CDR3 sequence is 16 residues long. The V and J ends lost 0 bases and 4 bases respectively, with 13 bases between them.

The chain links TRBV5-1 to TRBJ2-2; TRBD2 aligns across 13 bases. This CDR3 has 18 residues. V shed 3 bases and J 0 bases; nucleotides not matched to a gene: 5. CDR1 is SGHRS, CDR2 YFSETQ, per germline. CDR3 protein: CASSSGLAGVSNTGELFF. DNA for the CDR3: TGCGCCAGCAGCTCAGGACTAGCGGGGGTCTCGAACACCGGGGAGCTGTTTTTT.

The chain carries TRBV6-1 and TRBJ2-7; D is ambiguous. Trimming took 5 bases from V and 0 from J, leaving 11 bases between them. The CDR3 spans 14 residues. CDR1 MNHNS and CDR2 SASEGT come from the germline V gene. The CDR3 here is CASSRKASSYEQYF. In DNA, the CDR3 is TGTGCCAGCAGTCGAAAGGCGAGCTCCTACGAGCAGTACTTC.

The chain joins TRBV7-3 to TRBJ2-5; D not certain. Germline values: CDR1 SGHTA, CDR2 FQGTGA. CDR3 size: 13 residues. The V and J ends lost 2 bases and 3 bases respectively, with 7 bases between them. The CDR3 here is CASSLGVKETQYF. The CDR3 coding sequence is TGTGCCAGCAGCTTAGGCGTTAAAGAGACCCAGTACTTC.

The rearrangement links TRBV7-9 to TRBJ1-3; D gene unclear. The CDR3 has 16 residues. CDR1 SEHNR and CDR2 FQNEAQ come from the germline V gene (reference sequence). V shed 5 bases and J shed 0 bases, with 14 bases lying between them. The CDR3 protein is CASSPAGQVSGNTIYF. The CDR3 coding sequence is TGTGCCAGCAGCCCCGCAGGCCAGGTCTCTGGAAACACCATATATTTT.

The chain is built from TRBV27 and TRBJ2-5; TRBD2 aligns across 13 bases. Germline CDR1 is MNHEY and CDR2 is SMNVEV (reference sequence). V lost 6 bases and J lost 5; bases outside the gene matches: 6. This CDR3 has 15 amino acids. The CDR3, as DNA: TGTGCCAGCAGCTTACTAGCGGGAGGGTTGGAGACCCAGTACTTC. Protein sequence: CASSLLAGGLETQYF.

The rearrangement joins TRBV2 to TRBJ2-6; the D gene is possibly TRBD2 (6 bases). This CDR3 is built from 13 residues. Trimming took 8 bases from V and 3 from J, leaving 8 bases between them. CDR1 is SNHLY, CDR2 FYNNEI, per germline. This CDR3 is CASAGSGANVLTF. CDR3 nucleotides: TGTGCCAGCGCGGGGAGTGGGGCCAACGTCCTGACTTTC.

The chain has TRBV6-5 and TRBJ2-7, with unresolved D. V lost 0 bases and J 6 bases, leaving 15 bases between the germline ends. Germline V lookup: CDR1 MNHEY, CDR2 SVGAGI. The CDR3 is made up of 15 amino acids. CDR3 in amino acids: CASSYSLDLRREQYF. The CDR3 DNA follows: TGTGCCAGCAGTTACTCCCTGGACCTCCGTCGCGAGCAGTACTTC.